Listed here are 20 T cell receptor beta chains from one sample, sequenced in a study of T cells in Graves' hyperthyroidism and ophthalmopathy. Template material for amplifying TCR beta CDR3 regions consisted of RNA transcripts. TCR CDR3 underwent first-round RT-PCR with the HTBI primer set. Using its own MiXCR run on the multiplex PCR reads, TCRdb lists one record per CDR3 protein. The sample records hundreds of thousands of distinct CDR3 sequences, around 20% being singletons. Input material: blood. These receptors were taken from a woman between 50 and 59 years old with Graves' hyperthyroidism that later progressed to Graves' ophthalmopathy.

This clonotype was counted at least ten times. The CDR3 DNA reads TGTGCCAGCAGCCGCGTGGCCTACGAGCAGTACTTC. This encodes CASSRVAYEQYF. The rearrangement uses TRBV3-1 and TRBJ2-7; D remains ambiguous. The CDR3 is 12 residues long. Trimming took 4 bases from V and 2 from J, leaving 6 bases between them. Germline V gene data show CDR1 as LGHDT and CDR2 as YNNKEL (reference sequence).

This clonotype has at least ten counts. Compared with germline, one end of the junction differs, possibly owing to a read error. This chain links TRBV5-1 with TRBJ1-1, with 7 bases matching TRBD1. CDR3 length: 14 amino acids. Germline-derived CDR1 and CDR2 are SGHRS and YFSETQ. CDR3 sequence (DNA): TGTGCCAGCTCACCCGGACAGGAGAACACTGAAGCTTTCTTT. It codes for CASSPGQENTEAFF.

As to this clonotype: No conserved phenylalanine or tryptophan ends this CDR3, so it is likely a read error. The V and J genes are TRBV27 and TRBJ2-3; 13 bases agree with TRBD2. CDR1 is MNHEY, CDR2 SMNVEV, per germline (reference sequence). Trimming cost V 6 bases and J 5 bases; bases outside gene matches: 11. The CDR3 covers 17 residues. The CDR3 nucleotides are TGTGCCAGCAGCCCACCAGGAGGGACTAGCGGGAAAGATACGCAGTATTCT. It translates to CASSPPGGTSGKDTQYS.

This chain links TRBV27 with TRBJ2-2; D is unclear. The V gene lost 4 bases and the J gene lost 9 bases, with 24 bases spanning the gap. This CDR3 is 17 amino acids long. Germline lookup yields CDR1 MNHEY and CDR2 SMNVEV (reference sequence). CDR3 sequence: CASSSPSPVPNSRELFF. The CDR3, as DNA: TGTGCCAGCAGTTCCCCCTCACCGGTTCCCAACAGCCGGGAGCTGTTTTTT.

This clonotype was recorded many times. The chain has TRBV6-1 and TRBJ2-1, with D maybe TRBD2 (7 bases). With 0 bases removed from V and 10 bases from J, the gap between germline ends came to 19 bases. CDR1 and CDR2 (germline): MNHNS, SASEGT. The CDR3 spans 16 residues. CDR3 nucleotide sequence: TGTGCCAGCAGTGAAGCGATGTGGGGGGGCCGGCGGGAGCAGTTCTTC. Its protein is CASSEAMWGGRREQFF.

The rearrangement uses TRBV20-1 and TRBJ1-1; D possibly corresponds to TRBD1 (5 bases). The length of the CDR3 is 12 residues. The germline CDR1 and CDR2 sequences are DFQATT and SNEGSKA (reference sequence). The CDR3 loop is CRPERDVTEAFF. Here the CDR3 DNA reads TGCAGACCTGAAAGGGACGTCACTGAAGCTTTCTTT.

The chain recombines TRBV6-1 with TRBJ1-5; weak D call: TRBD1 (5 bases). The CDR3 runs to 14 residues. Per germline, CDR1 MNHNS and CDR2 SASEGT. Trimming stripped 6 bases from V and 7 bases from J, with 16 bases between. The chain's CDR3 is CASSAGTGGQPQHF. The CDR3 DNA sequence: TGTGCCAGCAGCGCAGGGACGGGCGGCCAGCCCCAGCATTTT.

CDR3: CASSLAPWGTGGTEAFF. In DNA form, the CDR3 reads TGTGCCAGCAGCTTAGCGCCATGGGGGACAGGGGGCACTGAAGCTTTCTTT. The V gene is TRBV11-1, the J gene TRBJ1-1; 11 positions match TRBD1. CDR3 size: 17 residues. With 0 bases clipped from V and 4 bases from J, the junction kept 7 bases outside the gene matches. Germline CDR1 reads SGHAT; CDR2 reads FQDESV (reference sequence).

The chain combines TRBV7-9 with TRBJ2-2, with 8 bases that match TRBD1. Germline V CDR1 and CDR2: SEHNR, FQNEAQ (reference sequence). J was trimmed by 6 bases and V by 5 bases; bases with no gene match: 8. The CDR3 totals 15 residues. The CDR3 DNA is TGTGCCAGCAGCCCCGGACAGGGTTGGTCCGGGGAGCTGTTTTTT. Translated: CASSPGQGWSGELFF.

The sample holds many counts of this clonotype. V is TRBV30 and J is TRBJ1-5; D ambiguous. Germline CDR1 reads GTSNPN; CDR2 reads SVGIG (reference sequence). V gave up 2 bases and J gave up 1 base, with 6 bases separating them. The CDR3 runs to 13 residues. The CDR3 coding sequence is TGTGCCTGGAGTTTGGGCAGCAATCAGCCCCAGCATTTT. This sequence encodes CAWSLGSNQPQHF. Together with reference TRBV30 and TRBJ1-5, the CDR3 gives the full variable domain: SQTIHQWPATLVQPVGSPLSLECTVEGTSNPNLYWYRQAAGRGLQLLFYSVGIGQISSEVPQNLSASRPQDRQFILSSKKLLLSDSGFYLCAWSLGSNQPQHFGDGTRLSIL.

At least ten counts were recorded for this clonotype. DNA of the CDR3: TGCGCCAGCAGCTCGGGGTGGAGCGGGGGATTCACAGATACGCAGTATTTT. It yields the protein CASSSGWSGGFTDTQYF. The rearrangement links TRBV5-1 to TRBJ2-3; 8 nucleotides agree with TRBD2. Unmatched junction bases numbered 11, after V lost 3 bases and J lost 2 bases. Germline lookup yields CDR1 SGHRS and CDR2 YFSETQ. This CDR3 is 17 amino acids long.

This clonotype was picked up many times. The chain has TRBV20-1 and TRBJ2-1; the D gene is possibly TRBD2 (6 bases). The V and J ends lost 6 bases and 7 bases respectively, with 10 bases between them. CDR1 is DFQATT, CDR2 SNEGSKA, per germline (reference sequence). This CDR3 is built from 11 residues. The CDR3 spells CSAALANEQFF. CDR3 sequence (DNA): TGCAGTGCGGCACTAGCAAATGAGCAGTTCTTC.

The table lists this clonotype with many counts. The gene calls are TRBV20-1 and TRBJ2-2; D is possibly TRBD1 (5 bases). V was shortened by 4 bases and J by 1 base, with 7 bases between the two germline ends. Germline CDR1 and CDR2: DFQATT and SNEGSKA (reference sequence). The CDR3 is 13 amino acids. The CDR3 is CSAKDKNTGELFF. Written as DNA, the CDR3 is TGCAGTGCTAAGGACAAGAACACCGGGGAGCTGTTTTTT.

This clonotype was seen a handful of times. The V and J genes are TRBV5-1 and TRBJ2-5; D not certain. Germline V gene lookup returns CDR1 SGHRS and CDR2 YFSETQ. This CDR3 region has 12 residues. Trimming pared 6 bases from V and 2 bases from J, leaving 8 bases between. CDR3 coding DNA: TGCGCCAGCAAGACAATACAAGAGACCCAGTACTTC. Translating gives CASKTIQETQYF.

This clonotype was seen more than once but under ten times. The rearrangement links TRBV4-1 to TRBJ2-7; 9 bases are shared with TRBD1. Germline CDR1 is MGHRA and CDR2 is YSYEKL. V was clipped by 3 bases and J by 3 bases; unmatched bases: 3. This CDR3 has 14 residues. The CDR3 here is CASSHGTGIYEQYF. CDR3 bases: TGCGCCAGCAGCCACGGGACAGGGATCTACGAGCAGTACTTC.

The rearrangement links TRBV20-1 to TRBJ1-2; D perhaps matches TRBD1 (6 bases). CDR1 is DFQATT, CDR2 SNEGSKA, per germline (reference sequence). The CDR3 runs 12 residues. V gave up 5 bases and J gave up 8 bases, with 15 bases separating them. In DNA, the CDR3 is TGCAGTGCTCCAAGGGGGGCTGGAGGCTACACCTTC. Amino acids: CSAPRGAGGYTF.

The chain has TRBV2 and TRBJ1-2; D not certain. Trimming stripped 2 bases from V and 6 bases from J, with 16 bases between. This CDR3 is 15 amino acids long. Germline V gene lookup returns CDR1 SNHLY and CDR2 FYNNEI. The CDR3 bases are TGTGCCAGCAGTGAAAGGTGGCAGGATGGCCATGGCTACACCTTC. This translates into CASSERWQDGHGYTF.

This clonotype was seen ten or more times. The V gene is TRBV12-3 or TRBV12-4, the J gene TRBJ1-1; 9 bases are a match to TRBD1. The length of the CDR3 is 14 residues. Trimming removed 5 bases from V and 6 bases from J; junction bases left unmatched: 7. CDR3 sequence reads: CASSVGQGIAEAFF. As DNA, the CDR3 is TGTGCCAGCAGTGTGGGACAGGGTATCGCTGAAGCTTTCTTT.

The J gene is TRBJ2-5, the V gene TRBV19; D is uncertain. The length of the CDR3 is 13 residues. V shed 5 bases and J shed 5 bases, with 12 bases lying between them. The V gene's germline CDR1 is LNHDA and CDR2 SQIVND (reference sequence). This chain's CDR3 is CASSSGPRETQYF. The DNA of the CDR3 is TGTGCCAGTAGTTCCGGACCGCGGGAGACCCAGTACTTC.

Only a few counts were recorded for this clonotype. The chain has TRBV29-1 and TRBJ2-2, with TRBD1 matching 8 bases. This CDR3 is 15 amino acids long. Germline lookup yields CDR1 SQVTM and CDR2 ANQGSEA. V dropped 6 bases and J dropped 7; count of bases not matched to a gene: 13. The CDR3 region is CSVPGGTGWGGELFF. DNA of the CDR3: TGCAGCGTGCCAGGGGGCACCGGTTGGGGCGGGGAGCTGTTTTTT.